The sample holds one count of the clone carrying this TCR beta chain. Its cognate antigen is unknown. Germline V lookup: CDR1 SEHNR, CDR2 FQNEAQ (reference sequence). Trimming took off 5 bases at V and 4 bases at J, with 12 bases between the two ends. This CDR3 comprises 15 residues. This entry is derived from a study of cytomegalovirus exposure and HLA in healthy donors. Looking at the study overall: An early release of data contained 75 million to 100 million unique TCRs, which came from HLA-typed donors.

Study results and limitations: Reports indicated that the classifier achieved high specificity and sensitivity in diagnosing cytomegalovirus status. Differences between HLA loci emerged in a later analysis of TCR association rates, with DRB1 most and HLA-C fewest. In an earlier analysis, productive rearrangement rates for most beta V segments clustered near 90% or 30%.

The PCR contained 60 Vbeta and 13 Jbeta primers. TCRdb keeps only in-frame clones here, not all; method: immunoSEQ multiplex PCR. This sample has around 87,000 clones, with around three quarters found just once. Material for sequencing was PBMCs. V is TRBV7-9 and J is TRBJ2-6, with D perhaps matching TRBD1 (6 bases). This receptor was identified in a man aged 40-55 years in good health and CMV-seronegative. The CDR3 sequence: CASSIRTAGANVLTF. CDR3 sequence (DNA): TGTGCCAGCAGCATTAGGACAGCCGGGGCCAACGTCCTGACTTTC.